This is a list of T cell receptor beta chains from one sample in a study of PD-1 blockade in classical Hodgkin lymphoma. Measured with immunoSEQ multiplex PCR; TCRdb has only the in-frame clones, and not every one. The sample holds about 98,000 clones; 92% are singletons and the top ten take about 2.8%. Sequenced here: peripheral blood mononuclear cells (PBMCs), sampled at baseline. These receptors were obtained from a human donor with classical Hodgkin lymphoma. Each CDR3 is given with its conserved first and last residue.

j_call: TRBJ1-1
v_call: TRBV20-1
cdr3_aa: CSVQGFTEAFF

j_call: TRBJ1-4
v_call: TRBV9
cdr3_aa: CASSVDGGVNEKLFF

j_call: TRBJ2-7
v_call: TRBV11-2
cdr3_aa: CASSLDGVGGGYYEQYF

j_call: TRBJ2-3
v_call: TRBV5-1
cdr3_aa: CASSPISTDTQYF

j_call: TRBJ2-3
v_call: TRBV2
cdr3_aa: CASSVGGGPNTDTQYF

j_call: TRBJ1-5
v_call: TRBV18
cdr3_aa: CASSPLSGQSYSNQPQHF

j_call: TRBJ2-5
v_call: TRBV27
cdr3_aa: CASSLLAGTGARTQYF

j_call: TRBJ2-6
v_call: TRBV6-1
cdr3_aa: CASSGQQNSGANVLTF

j_call: TRBJ1-2
v_call: TRBV30
cdr3_aa: CAWSADSGGTYGYTF

j_call: TRBJ2-2
v_call: TRBV6-5
cdr3_aa: CASSLLSPGELFF

j_call: TRBJ2-3
v_call: TRBV4-1
cdr3_aa: CASSRAAGFTDTQYF

j_call: TRBJ2-7
v_call: TRBV11-2
cdr3_aa: CASSLSGTSEYEQYF

j_call: TRBJ2-7
v_call: TRBV5-4
cdr3_aa: CASSLGTGSSYEQYF

j_call: TRBJ1-1
v_call: TRBV7-6
cdr3_aa: CATRGLLRGAGTEAFF

j_call: TRBJ2-2
v_call: TRBV28
cdr3_aa: CASSDTYGTGELFF

j_call: TRBJ1-2
v_call: TRBV6-6
cdr3_aa: CASSPPGTAYGYTF

j_call: TRBJ2-6
v_call: TRBV5-1
cdr3_aa: CASSLWTGVNSGANVLTF

j_call: TRBJ2-7
v_call: TRBV19
cdr3_aa: CASSITPGGDEQYF

j_call: TRBJ2-2
v_call: TRBV30
cdr3_aa: CARLTANTGELFF

j_call: TRBJ1-1
v_call: TRBV29-1
cdr3_aa: CSASIGANTEAFF

j_call: TRBJ2-5
v_call: TRBV18
cdr3_aa: CASSRDRGSSGYQETQYF

j_call: TRBJ2-1
v_call: TRBV10-2
cdr3_aa: CASSDRGGGNEQFF

j_call: TRBJ2-1
v_call: TRBV7-2
cdr3_aa: CASSSPPFLELAMVDEQFF

j_call: TRBJ2-4
v_call: TRBV5-4
cdr3_aa: CASSLYGRGDKNIQYF

j_call: TRBJ1-2
v_call: TRBV28
cdr3_aa: CASSQPTQQGAWHYGYTF

j_call: TRBJ1-5
v_call: TRBV28
cdr3_aa: CASSSSDRVRGQPQHF

j_call: TRBJ1-2
v_call: TRBV2
cdr3_aa: CASMRQTANYGYTF

j_call: TRBJ1-1
v_call: TRBV6-5
cdr3_aa: CASSYSRQGNTEAFF

j_call: TRBJ2-7
v_call: TRBV18
cdr3_aa: CASSPQTGWGGEQYF

j_call: TRBJ2-1
v_call: TRBV30
cdr3_aa: CAWDGVAGGLYNEQFF

j_call: TRBJ2-2
v_call: TRBV29-1
cdr3_aa: CSVEGVLGRAGELFF

j_call: TRBJ2-3
v_call: TRBV5-1
cdr3_aa: CASSLGGPGLAVGTDTQYF

j_call: TRBJ1-5
v_call: TRBV18
cdr3_aa: CASSITGSDQPQHF

j_call: TRBJ2-7
v_call: TRBV27
cdr3_aa: CASSSPGTSIYEQYF

j_call: TRBJ1-5
v_call: TRBV5-8
cdr3_aa: CASSTGTRNQPQHF

j_call: TRBJ2-5
v_call: TRBV6-5
cdr3_aa: CASSYRSYQETQYF

j_call: TRBJ2-7
v_call: TRBV27
cdr3_aa: CASSSGLFYEQYF

j_call: TRBJ2-7
v_call: TRBV19
cdr3_aa: CASSLGYGTGSYEQYF

j_call: TRBJ2-7
v_call: TRBV11-2
cdr3_aa: CASRRWERIYEQYF

j_call: TRBJ2-7
v_call: TRBV5-1
cdr3_aa: CASSLDREILYEQYF

j_call: TRBJ2-2
v_call: TRBV11-2
cdr3_aa: CASSFSTWELFF

j_call: TRBJ2-2
v_call: TRBV5-1
cdr3_aa: CASFPAAGTGELFF

j_call: TRBJ1-4
v_call: TRBV9
cdr3_aa: CASSSPPDEKLFF

j_call: TRBJ1-1
v_call: TRBV6-1
cdr3_aa: CASRGMDRGKTEAFF

j_call: TRBJ2-1
v_call: TRBV19
cdr3_aa: CASSTPPHVLLF

j_call: TRBJ1-1
v_call: TRBV5-4
cdr3_aa: CASSLGSHGTEAFF

j_call: TRBJ2-5
v_call: TRBV30
cdr3_aa: CAWRTGLAGASETQYF

j_call: TRBJ2-5
v_call: TRBV7-9
cdr3_aa: CASSSQETQYF